This TCR beta chain was retrieved from a study of cytomegalovirus exposure and HLA in healthy donors. Overall study results and limits: Most TCR beta V segments were productive about 90% or about 30% of the time in an earlier analysis. Exclusion applied to some V segments, including TRBV6-2 and TRBV6-3, as they were indistinguishable. Later analysis identified a missense DCLRE1C variant that was linked to TCR beta V- and J-gene trimming.

There are 14 residues in the CDR3. Trimming stripped 4 bases from V and 1 base from J, with 8 bases between. Germline assignment: CDR1 SGHRS and CDR2 YFSETQ. On this clone itself: What it binds is not known.

PCR involved 60 Vbeta and 13 Jbeta primers. Sequencing used immunoSEQ multiplex PCR; TCRdb keeps in-frame clones, though not all of them. The sample contains some 87,000 clones, 60% to 85% of which appear only once. Sequenced input: PBMCs. The chain employs TRBV5-1 and TRBJ1-4; D gene ambiguous. The sequence was obtained from a man between 18 and 35 years old in good health and CMV-seropositive. In DNA, the CDR3 is TGCGCCAGCAGCCAGACATTAACTAATGAAAAACTGTTTTTT. It codes for CASSQTLTNEKLFF.